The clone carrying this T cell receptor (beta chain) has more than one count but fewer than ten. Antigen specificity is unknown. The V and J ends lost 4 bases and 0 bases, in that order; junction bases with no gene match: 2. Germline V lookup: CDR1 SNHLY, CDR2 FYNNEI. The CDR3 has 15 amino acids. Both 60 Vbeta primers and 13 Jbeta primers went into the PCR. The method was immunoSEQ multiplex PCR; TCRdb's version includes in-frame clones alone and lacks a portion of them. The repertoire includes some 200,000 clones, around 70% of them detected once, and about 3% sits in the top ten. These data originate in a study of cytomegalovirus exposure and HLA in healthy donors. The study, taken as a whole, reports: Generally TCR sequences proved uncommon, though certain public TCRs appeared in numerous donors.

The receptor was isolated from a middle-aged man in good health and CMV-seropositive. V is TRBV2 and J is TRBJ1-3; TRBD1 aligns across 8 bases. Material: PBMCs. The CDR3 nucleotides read TGTGCCAGCAGTGCGGACAGGGACTCTGGAAACACCATATATTTT. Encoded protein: CASSADRDSGNTIYF.